The 11 T cell receptor beta chains below come from one sample, sequenced in a study of blood T cells in healthy people across ages. For the second PCR, which ran for roughly 7 to 11 cycles, a sample-barcoded 5' primer and a J-beta primer mix were used. TCRdb independently ran MiXCR on the 5' RACE reads; one entry per CDR3 protein. The sample carries about 640,000 distinct CDR3 sequences, about 30% recorded once. The sequenced sample was blood. The origin of the receptors is a woman of 80 years or more in good health.

To note about this clonotype: A much larger clone is a single base away; this may be a read error. The V and J genes are TRBV5-5 and TRBJ2-7; TRBD1 is a possible D gene (5 bases). V lost 4 bases to trimming and J lost 5 bases, with 10 bases between them. Germline CDR1 reads SGHKS; CDR2 reads YYEKEE (reference sequence). The CDR3 contains 12 residues. DNA of the CDR3: TGTGCCAGCAGCATACAAGGGGACGAGCAGTACTTC. Amino acid sequence: CASSIQGDEQYF.

Points on this clonotype: Being one base from a much bigger clone, this may be a read error. This chain connects TRBV29-1 to TRBJ2-5; 13 nucleotides align to TRBD2. V gave up 3 bases and J gave up 6 bases; unmatched junction bases: 10. Germline values: CDR1 SQVTM, CDR2 ANQGSEA. The CDR3 spans 16 residues. CDR3 loop: CSVETGTSGMRQTQYF. In nucleotides, the CDR3 is TGCAGCGTTGAGACGGGGACTAGCGGGATGCGCCAGACCCAGTACTTC.

This rearrangement joins TRBV28 to TRBJ2-1, with TRBD1 matching over 7 bases. This CDR3 is 12 amino acids long. With 8 bases clipped from V and 13 bases from J, the junction kept 11 bases outside the gene matches. Per the germline V gene, CDR1 is MDHEN and CDR2 is SYDVKM. CDR3 sequence (DNA): TGTGCCAGCTCGGGACAGAAAGAGACCCAGTTCTTC. As protein: CASSGQKETQFF.

This clonotype was picked up many times. The chain couples TRBV6-2 or TRBV6-3 to TRBJ2-5, with D possibly being TRBD1 (8 bases). Trimming took 5 bases from V and 2 from J, leaving 15 bases between them. Germline V CDR1 and CDR2: MNHEY, SVGEGT. The CDR3 extends over 15 amino acids. The CDR3 is CASSRQGRGQETQYF. CDR3 sequence (DNA): TGTGCCAGCAGTCGACAGGGGAGGGGGCAAGAGACCCAGTACTTC.

The table lists this clonotype with a few counts. A much larger clone lies one base from this, so it may be a read error. CDR3 in DNA: TGTGCCAGCAGTTACGGCCTAGCGGAGAACAATGAGCAGTACTTC. Translating gives CASSYGLAENNEQYF. V is TRBV6-6 and J is TRBJ2-5, with 7 positions matching TRBD2. Germline V gives CDR1 MNHNY, CDR2 SVGAGI (reference sequence). J was trimmed by 11 bases and V by 2 bases; bases with no gene match: 14. This CDR3 contains 15 residues.

Concerning this clonotype itself: A much larger clone lies a single base off, so this may be a read error. The chain combines TRBV5-6 with TRBJ2-1, with 9 nucleotides matching TRBD1. Trimming at V came to 6 bases and at J to 7 bases, leaving 11 bases not matched to a gene. The CDR3 contains 15 residues. Germline V gene data show CDR1 as SGHDT and CDR2 as YYEEEE. CDR3 sequence reads: CASNPSGTGLNEQFF. The CDR3 coding sequence is TGTGCCAGCAACCCGAGCGGGACAGGGCTTAATGAGCAGTTCTTC.

This clonotype was seen repeatedly, ten times or more. This chain links TRBV14 with TRBJ2-1; TRBD1 matches at 7 bases. Trimming removed 4 bases from V and 3 bases from J; junction bases left unmatched: 3. Germline CDR1 is SGHDN and CDR2 is FVKESK. The CDR3 extends over 14 amino acids. The CDR3 sequence: CASSLRDSYNEQFF. The CDR3 nucleotides read TGTGCCAGCAGCCTACGGGACAGCTACAATGAGCAGTTCTTC.

Concerning this clonotype itself: One end of the junction varies from germline; a read error may be responsible. This chain links TRBV5-6 with TRBJ1-1, with D uncertain. Per germline, CDR1 SGHDT and CDR2 YYEEEE. The CDR3 spans 14 residues. CDR3 loop: CTSSALIRRSEAFF. The CDR3 DNA reads as TGTACCAGCAGCGCTTTGATCCGGAGGAGTGAAGCTTTCTTT.

As for this clonotype: Since a much larger clone is just one base distant, this may be a read error. This chain uses TRBV5-5 with TRBJ1-2; 7 bases are shared with TRBD1. The CDR3 has 14 residues. Germline lookup yields CDR1 SGHKS and CDR2 YYEKEE (reference sequence). CDR3 loop: CASSSRGVWDGHTF. CDR3 bases: TGTGCCAGCAGCTCCAGGGGGGTTTGGGATGGCCACACCTTC.

There are many counts of this clonotype. The chain couples TRBV20-1 to TRBJ1-5; the D gene is possibly TRBD1 (6 bases). Trimming shortened V by 0 bases and J by 4 bases, and 16 bases separated the two germline ends. This CDR3 spans 16 amino acids. Germline CDR1 reads DFQATT; CDR2 reads SNEGSKA (reference sequence). The CDR3 sequence: CSARDGAKGGNQPQHF. CDR3 coding DNA: TGCAGTGCTAGAGACGGGGCAAAGGGGGGTAATCAGCCCCAGCATTTT.

V is TRBV29-1 and J is TRBJ2-5; 10 nucleotides align to TRBD2. The V and J ends lost 6 bases and 11 bases, in that order; junction bases with no gene match: 12. The germline V gene has CDR1 SQVTM and CDR2 ANQGSEA. The length of the CDR3 is 13 residues. In nucleotides, the CDR3 is TGCAGCGTGAGCGGGGGGGCTGGGTGGGAGCAGTACTTC. Protein: CSVSGGAGWEQYF. Together with reference TRBV29-1 and TRBJ2-5, the CDR3 gives the full variable domain: SAVISQKPSRDICQRGTSLTIQCQVDSQVTMMFWYRQQPGQSLTLIATANQGSEATYESGFVIDKFPISRPNLTFSTLTVSNMSPEDSSIYLCSVSGGAGWEQYFGPGTRLLVL.